One sample yielded the 2 T cell receptor beta chains listed below, sequenced in a study of T cell repertoires in cytomegalovirus infection. Each CDR3 protein gets one entry after TCRdb re-called the reads with MiXCR. The profile covers a few hundred thousand distinct CDR3 sequences, with approximately 17% appearing a single time and less than 60% taken by the ten largest. Material: CD8+ T cells from PBMCs. The receptors here all came from a human donor in good health (CMV status not recorded). Some clones in this sample may be carry-over from other donors' samples.

This clonotype was counted many times. This chain links TRBV7-8 with TRBJ2-5, with 11 nucleotides matching TRBD2. V was clipped by 5 bases and J by 2 bases; unmatched bases: 4. Germline CDR1 SGHVS, CDR2 FQNEAQ. The CDR3 sequence is 15 residues long. CDR3 in amino acids: CASSIPSGGQETQYF. The CDR3, as DNA: TGTGCCAGCAGCATCCCTAGCGGGGGGCAAGAGACCCAGTACTTC.

This clonotype was recorded a few times. The V gene is TRBV7-2, the J gene TRBJ1-2; weak D call: TRBD1 (5 bases). The CDR3 has 15 residues. CDR1 and CDR2 (germline): SGHTA, FQGNSA. Between the trimmed V and J ends, which lost 8 bases and 0 bases, there was a span of 16 bases. CDR3 region: CASLPPGAANYGYTF. The CDR3 coding sequence is TGTGCCAGCCTTCCCCCCGGGGCGGCTAACTATGGCTACACCTTC.